A single sample is the source of the 19 T cell receptor beta chains below, sequenced in a study of T cell changes during pregnancy in multiple sclerosis. Generated by immunoSEQ multiplex PCR, the TCRdb table keeps only in-frame clones and is missing some. The sample has 30,000 to 40,000 clones, around 92% seen once. Sequencing was performed on CD8+ T cells from peripheral blood mononuclear cells, taken in the third trimester of pregnancy. The receptors shown here come from a female donor with multiple sclerosis, enrolled in a pregnancy study.

The chain couples TRBV7-6 to TRBJ2-1; D is possibly TRBD1 (5 bases). Trimming pared 5 bases from V and 9 bases from J, leaving 11 bases between. Germline CDR1 and CDR2: SGHVS and FNYEAQ. The length of the CDR3 is 12 residues. CDR3 DNA sequence: TGTGCCAGCAGCCAGGGTTTCGGTGAGCAGTTCTTC. Translation: CASSQGFGEQFF.

This clone was recorded a few times. The chain joins TRBV5-4 to TRBJ2-3; the D is unclear. V lost 3 bases to trimming and J lost 4 bases, with 12 bases between them. In germline, CDR1 is SGHNT, CDR2 YYREEE (reference sequence). There are 14 residues in the CDR3. The CDR3 loop reads CASSSALSADTQYF. The DNA for the CDR3 is TGTGCCAGCAGCTCCGCATTGAGTGCAGATACGCAGTATTTT. Variable domain in full (rest from reference TRBV5-4 and TRBJ2-3): ETGVTQSPTHLIKTRGQQVTLRCSSQSGHNTVSWYQQALGQGPQFIFQYYREEENGRGNFPPRFSGLQFPNYSSELNVNALELDDSALYLCASSSALSADTQYFGPGTRLTVL.

The chain uses TRBV10-3 and TRBJ2-7; perhaps TRBD1 as D (5 bases). The CDR3 contains 16 residues. Germline V gene sequence: CDR1 ENHRY, CDR2 SYGVKD. V lost 2 bases, J lost 0 bases, and 14 bases lay in between. The CDR3 DNA follows: TGTGCCATCAGTGAGCCGGGTAGACAGAGCTCCTACGAGCAGTACTTC. It codes for CAISEPGRQSSYEQYF.

The chain recombines TRBV2 with TRBJ1-6; 9 positions match TRBD1. V lost 6 bases and J lost 8; bases outside the gene matches: 11. CDR1 SNHLY and CDR2 FYNNEI come from the germline V gene. The CDR3 is made up of 16 amino acids. The CDR3 protein is CASRASGQGNYSPLHF. In nucleotides, the CDR3 is TGTGCCAGCAGGGCCTCTGGACAGGGGAACTATTCACCCCTCCACTTT.

This clone was counted a few times. The chain has TRBV4-2 and TRBJ1-2; maybe TRBD1 (5 bases). Looked up from germline, CDR1 is LGHNA and CDR2 is YNFKEQ. CDR3 length: 16 amino acids. V lost 1 base and J 4 bases, leaving 16 bases between the germline ends. The CDR3 DNA sequence: TGTGCCAGCAGCCAAGTCGGGGGGGACCTCCTCTATGGCTACACCTTC. This encodes CASSQVGGDLLYGYTF.

The chain couples TRBV19 to TRBJ1-5; tentatively, D is TRBD1 (6 bases). The germline V and J ends were trimmed by 5 bases and 0 bases, with 14 bases remaining between them. CDR1 is LNHDA, CDR2 SQIVND, per germline (reference sequence). This CDR3 is built from 16 residues. The CDR3 DNA reads TGTGCCAGTAGTCCGGGACACCCTTATAGCAATCAGCCCCAGCATTTT. This gives the protein CASSPGHPYSNQPQHF.

V usage is TRBV27 and J usage is TRBJ2-1; no clear D gene. Trimming removed 0 bases from V and 8 bases from J, with 14 bases in between. The CDR3 consists of 15 residues. CDR1 MNHEY and CDR2 SMNVEV come from the germline V gene (reference sequence). The CDR3 sequence: CASSLSEYDFDEQFF. CDR3 nucleotide sequence: TGTGCCAGCAGTTTATCAGAATATGACTTCGATGAGCAGTTCTTC.

This chain uses TRBV7-4 with TRBJ2-2; 10 positions match TRBD2. With V trimmed by 5 bases and J by 6 bases, 6 bases remained unmatched. The CDR3 has 15 residues. The germline CDR1 and CDR2 sequences are SGHVT and SQSDAQ. The CDR3 is CASSPAGLAPGELFF. CDR3 DNA: TGTGCCAGCAGCCCTGCGGGACTAGCGCCCGGGGAGCTGTTTTTT.

This clone has just a few counts. V is TRBV19 and J is TRBJ1-6; D may be TRBD1 (5 bases). V lost 8 bases, J lost 7 bases, and 12 bases lay in between. Looked up from germline, CDR1 is LNHDA and CDR2 is SQIVND (reference sequence). The CDR3 length is 13 residues. For the CDR3, the DNA is TGTGCCAGTCGTCTCAAGGGGAATTCACCCCTCCACTTT. Translated, it gives CASRLKGNSPLHF.

The chain carries TRBV27 and TRBJ2-7; 10 nucleotides align to TRBD1. The V gene's germline CDR1 is MNHEY and CDR2 SMNVEV (reference sequence). The length of the CDR3 is 14 residues. V lost 5 bases and J lost 2; bases outside the gene matches: 3. DNA of the CDR3: TGTGCCAGCAGTCGACAGGGGGCACCCTACGAGCAGTACTTC. This gives the protein CASSRQGAPYEQYF.

The chain links TRBV28 to TRBJ1-2, with TRBD1 matching over 10 bases. The V and J ends lost 3 bases and 6 bases, in that order; junction bases with no gene match: 7. Per germline, CDR1 MDHEN and CDR2 SYDVKM. CDR3 size: 15 residues. In DNA form, the CDR3 reads TGTGCCAGCAGTTTCCCCGGGACAGGGGTCGATGGCTACACCTTC. Protein: CASSFPGTGVDGYTF.

V and J are TRBV27 and TRBJ1-2; no clear D. V lost 3 bases and J 2 bases, leaving 7 bases between the germline ends. The CDR3 runs 13 residues. The germline gives CDR1 MNHEY, CDR2 SMNVEV (reference sequence). The CDR3 DNA reads TGTGCCAGCAGTTTTGGACTGAACTATGGCTACACCTTC. Translation: CASSFGLNYGYTF.

This clone was observed once. This chain uses TRBV10-3 with TRBJ2-1; TRBD1 aligns across 8 bases. Looked up from germline, CDR1 is ENHRY and CDR2 is SYGVKD. The junction had 2 bases not matched to a gene; V was cut back by 0 bases and J by 7 bases. This CDR3 comprises 14 residues. This CDR3 is CAISESTGGNEQFF. For the CDR3, the DNA is TGTGCCATCAGTGAGTCAACAGGGGGGAATGAGCAGTTCTTC.

The chain is built from TRBV7-6 and TRBJ1-2; 8 bases are shared with TRBD1. The CDR3 contains 15 residues. The junction had 5 bases not matched to a gene; V was cut back by 3 bases and J by 2 bases. The germline V gene has CDR1 SGHVS and CDR2 FNYEAQ. The CDR3 here is CASSLGGQGNYGYTF. Written as DNA, the CDR3 is TGTGCCAGCAGCTTGGGTGGACAGGGCAACTATGGCTACACCTTC.

V and J are TRBV6-5 and TRBJ1-2; the match to TRBD1 covers 9 bases. The CDR3 loop spans 15 amino acids. The V segment lost 6 bases and the J segment 2 bases; nucleotides outside the gene matches: 7. The germline CDR1 and CDR2 sequences are MNHEY and SVGAGI. CDR3 sequence reads: CASRDRDRANYGYTF. The CDR3 DNA follows: TGTGCCAGCAGGGACCGGGACAGGGCAAACTATGGCTACACCTTC.

V and J are TRBV10-1 and TRBJ2-4; TRBD1 matches 8 bases. Trimming removed 8 bases from V and 5 bases from J; junction bases left unmatched: 5. Germline lookup yields CDR1 WNHNN and CDR2 SYGVQD (reference sequence). The CDR3 runs 13 residues. CDR3: CASQGQAENIQYF. DNA of the CDR3: TGCGCCAGCCAGGGACAGGCCGAAAACATTCAGTACTTC.

Here the CDR3 DNA reads TGTGCCAGCAGTGAAGGCAGCTCTGGAAACACCATATATTTT. Its protein product is CASSEGSSGNTIYF. The chain has TRBV25-1 and TRBJ1-3, with unresolved D. The V gene's germline CDR1 is MGHDK and CDR2 SYGVNS. Trimming stripped 2 bases from V and 0 bases from J, with 5 bases between. The CDR3 spans 14 residues. Supplemented by reference TRBV25-1 and TRBJ1-3, the full variable domain reads EADIYQTPRYLVIGTGKKITLECSQTMGHDKMYWYQQDPGMELHLIHYSYGVNSTEKGDLSSESTVSRIRTEHFPLTLESARPSHTSQYLCASSEGSSGNTIYFGEGSWLTVV.

The chain recombines TRBV5-1 with TRBJ2-7; perhaps TRBD1 as D (7 bases). The CDR3 consists of 12 residues. The V and J ends lost 4 bases and 7 bases respectively, with 12 bases between them. CDR1 is SGHRS, CDR2 YFSETQ, per germline. CDR3 DNA sequence: TGCGCCAGCAGCCCCAGGGGGAGGGAGCAGTACTTC. The encoded protein is CASSPRGREQYF. Full variable domain (missing parts from reference TRBV5-1 and TRBJ2-7): KAGVTQTPRYLIKTRGQQVTLSCSPISGHRSVSWYQQTPGQGLQFLFEYFSETQRNKGNFPGRFSGRQFSNSRSEMNVSTLELGDSALYLCASSPRGREQYFGPGTRLTVT.

The chain links TRBV9 to TRBJ2-7; TRBD1 matches at 8 bases. This CDR3 is built from 12 residues. Losses at the gene ends were 3 bases for V and 6 bases for J; bases not matched to a gene: 2. CDR1 and CDR2 (germline): SGDLS, YYNGEE. The CDR3 sequence is CASSGTGSEQYF. The CDR3 nucleotides read TGTGCCAGCAGCGGGACAGGGAGCGAGCAGTACTTC.